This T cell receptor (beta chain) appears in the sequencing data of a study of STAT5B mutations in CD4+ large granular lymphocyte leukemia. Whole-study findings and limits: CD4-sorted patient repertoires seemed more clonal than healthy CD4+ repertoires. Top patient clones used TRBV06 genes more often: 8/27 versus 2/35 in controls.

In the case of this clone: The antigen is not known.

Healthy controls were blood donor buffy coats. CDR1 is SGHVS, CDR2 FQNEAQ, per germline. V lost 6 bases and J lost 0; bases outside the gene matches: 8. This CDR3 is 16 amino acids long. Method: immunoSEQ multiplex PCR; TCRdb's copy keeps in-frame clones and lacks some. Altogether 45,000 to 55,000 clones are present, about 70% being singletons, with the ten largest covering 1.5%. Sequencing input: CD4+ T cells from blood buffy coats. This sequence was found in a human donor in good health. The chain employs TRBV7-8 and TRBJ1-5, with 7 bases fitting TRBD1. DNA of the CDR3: TGTGCCAGCAGTCCCGGGACAGCTTATAGCAATCAGCCCCAGCATTTT. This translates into CASSPGTAYSNQPQHF.